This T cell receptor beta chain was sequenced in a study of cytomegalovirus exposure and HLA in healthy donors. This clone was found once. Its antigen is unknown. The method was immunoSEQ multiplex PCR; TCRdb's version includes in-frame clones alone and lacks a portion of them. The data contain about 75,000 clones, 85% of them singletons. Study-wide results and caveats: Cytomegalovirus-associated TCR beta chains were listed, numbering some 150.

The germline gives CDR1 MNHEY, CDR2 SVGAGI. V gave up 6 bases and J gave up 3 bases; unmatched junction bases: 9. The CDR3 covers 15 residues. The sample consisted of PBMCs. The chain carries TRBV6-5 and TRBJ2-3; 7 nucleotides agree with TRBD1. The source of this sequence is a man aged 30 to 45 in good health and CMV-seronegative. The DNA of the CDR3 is TGTGCCAGCAGGGTTAGACAGGGCAGAACAGATACGCAGTATTTT. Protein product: CASRVRQGRTDTQYF.